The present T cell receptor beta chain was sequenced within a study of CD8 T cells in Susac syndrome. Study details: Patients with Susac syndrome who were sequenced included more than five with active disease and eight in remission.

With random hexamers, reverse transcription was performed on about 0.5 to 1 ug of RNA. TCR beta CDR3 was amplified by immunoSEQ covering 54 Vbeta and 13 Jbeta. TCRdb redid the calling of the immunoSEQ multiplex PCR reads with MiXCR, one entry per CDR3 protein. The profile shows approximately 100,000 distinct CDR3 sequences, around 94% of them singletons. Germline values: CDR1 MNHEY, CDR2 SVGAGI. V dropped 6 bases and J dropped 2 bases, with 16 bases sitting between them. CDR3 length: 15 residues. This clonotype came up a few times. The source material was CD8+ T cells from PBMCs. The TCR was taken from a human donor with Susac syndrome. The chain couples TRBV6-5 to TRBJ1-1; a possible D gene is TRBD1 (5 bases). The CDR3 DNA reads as TGTGCCAGCAGCCCCTCCCAGGGCTTAAACACTGAAGCTTTCTTT. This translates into CASSPSQGLNTEAFF.